One sample yielded the 2 T cell receptor beta chains listed below, sequenced in a study of cytomegalovirus exposure and HLA in healthy donors. Profiled with immunoSEQ multiplex PCR; TCRdb holds only in-frame clones, not every one. The profile shows 150,000 to 200,000 clones, about 85% of them singletons. Input material: PBMCs. The source of these receptors is a man younger than 35 in good health and CMV-seropositive.

The chain recombines TRBV19 with TRBJ1-1; a possible D gene is TRBD1 (6 bases). The CDR3 consists of 14 residues. V was shortened by 5 bases and J by 6 bases, with 16 bases between the two germline ends. Looked up from germline, CDR1 is LNHDA and CDR2 is SQIVND (reference sequence). CDR3 nucleotide sequence: TGTGCCAGTAGTGTTTACAGGGAGAGGGCTGAAGCTTTCTTT. This codes for CASSVYRERAEAFF.

V gene TRBV27 combines with J gene TRBJ2-5; D perhaps matches TRBD2 (7 bases). V dropped 5 bases and J dropped 1 base, with 17 bases sitting between them. Germline V gives CDR1 MNHEY, CDR2 SMNVEV (reference sequence). The CDR3 loop spans 16 amino acids. The CDR3 nucleotides are TGTGCCAGCAGTCCAACATCGGGGGGCCCCCAAGAGACCCAGTACTTC. Protein: CASSPTSGGPQETQYF.